This T cell receptor (beta chain) was identified in a study of cytomegalovirus exposure and HLA in healthy donors. The wider study: Researchers found that about 82% of 350 to 500 genotyped donors fell within the Caucasian-associated ancestry cluster. Notes on the study in general: An analysis done earlier found most TCR beta V segments productive about 90% or about 30% of the time.

V shed 1 base and J shed 3 bases, with 13 bases lying between them. Germline V gene lookup returns CDR1 SGHNT and CDR2 YENEEA. This CDR3 has 15 residues. PCR used 60 Vbeta primers and 13 Jbeta primers. Generated by immunoSEQ multiplex PCR, the TCRdb table keeps only in-frame clones and is missing some. The sample has 150,000 to 200,000 clones; the top ten hold around 1.2%. Notes on this clone: The antigen remains undetermined.

This receptor was obtained from an older woman in good health and CMV-seronegative. The sample consisted of PBMCs. The chain uses TRBV11-3 and TRBJ2-7; D is unclear. This CDR3 is CASSLGADVGYEQYF. The CDR3 DNA sequence: TGTGCCAGCAGCTTAGGGGCCGATGTCGGCTACGAGCAGTACTTC.